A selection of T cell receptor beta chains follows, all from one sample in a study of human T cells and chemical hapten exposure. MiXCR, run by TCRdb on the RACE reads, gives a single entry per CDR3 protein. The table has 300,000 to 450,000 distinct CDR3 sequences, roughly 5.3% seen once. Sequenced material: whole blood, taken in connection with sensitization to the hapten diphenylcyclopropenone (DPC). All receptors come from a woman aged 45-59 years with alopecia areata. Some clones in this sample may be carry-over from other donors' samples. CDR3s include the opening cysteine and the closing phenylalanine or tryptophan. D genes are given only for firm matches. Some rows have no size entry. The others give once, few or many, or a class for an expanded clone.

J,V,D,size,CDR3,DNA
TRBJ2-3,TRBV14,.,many,CASSQVRAGRTDTQYF,TGTGCCAGCAGCCAAGTAAGGGCAGGGCGGACAGATACGCAGTATTTT
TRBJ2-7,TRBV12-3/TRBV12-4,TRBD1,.,CASSSRGQGRYEQYF,TGTGCCAGCAGTTCTCGGGGACAGGGGCGGTACGAGCAGTACTTC
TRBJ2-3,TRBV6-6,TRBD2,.,CASSYGGELTDTQYF,TGTGCCAGCAGTTACGGGGGGGAGTTAACAGATACGCAGTATTTT
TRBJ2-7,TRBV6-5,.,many,CASSYSDGFEQYF,TGTGCCAGCAGTTACTCGGATGGATTCGAGCAGTACTTC
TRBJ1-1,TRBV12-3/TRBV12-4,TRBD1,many,CASSAGGTEAFF,TGTGCCAGCAGCGCAGGGGGCACTGAAGCTTTCTTT
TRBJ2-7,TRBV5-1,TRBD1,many,CASSLGEGATYEQYF,TGCGCCAGCAGCTTGGGTGAGGGGGCTACCTACGAGCAGTACTTC
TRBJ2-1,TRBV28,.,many,CASRVGGTSYNEQFF,TGTGCCAGCAGGGTGGGGGGAACCTCCTACAATGAGCAGTTCTTC
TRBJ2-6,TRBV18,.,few,CASSPPNGANVLTF,TGTGCCAGCTCACCACCGAATGGGGCCAACGTCCTGACTTTC
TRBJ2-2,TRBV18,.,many,CASSPLQDTGELFF,TGTGCCAGCTCCCCCCTTCAGGACACCGGGGAGCTGTTTTTT
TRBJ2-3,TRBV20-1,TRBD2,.,CSAREGRSGSTDTQYF,TGCAGTGCTAGAGAGGGGCGTAGCGGGAGTACAGATACGCAGTATTTT
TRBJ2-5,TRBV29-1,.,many,CSYDQETQYF,TGCAGCTACGACCAAGAGACCCAGTACTTC
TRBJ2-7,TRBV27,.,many,CASSLVGPAYEQYF,TGTGCCAGCAGTTTGGTCGGGCCAGCCTACGAGCAGTACTTC
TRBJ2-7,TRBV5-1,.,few,CASSTLDSSSYEQYF,TGCGCCAGCAGCACACTTGACAGCTCCTCCTACGAGCAGTACTTC